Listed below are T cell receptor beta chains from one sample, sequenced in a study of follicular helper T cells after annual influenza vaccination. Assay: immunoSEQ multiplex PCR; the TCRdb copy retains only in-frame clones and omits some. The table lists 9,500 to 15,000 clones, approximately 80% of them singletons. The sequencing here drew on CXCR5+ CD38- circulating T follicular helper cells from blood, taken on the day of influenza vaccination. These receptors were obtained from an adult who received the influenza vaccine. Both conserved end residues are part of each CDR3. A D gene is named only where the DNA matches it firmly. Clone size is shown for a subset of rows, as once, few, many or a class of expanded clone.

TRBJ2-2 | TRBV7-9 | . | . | CASSTDRQFPGELFF | TGTGCCAGCAGCACGGACCGCCAATTCCCCGGGGAGCTGTTTTTT
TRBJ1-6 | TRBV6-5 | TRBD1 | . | CASSRQGSPLHF | TGTGCCAGCAGTAGACAGGGTTCACCCCTCCACTTT
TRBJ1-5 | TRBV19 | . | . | CASGPGQKNQPQHF | TGTGCCAGTGGACCCGGACAGAAGAATCAGCCCCAGCATTTT
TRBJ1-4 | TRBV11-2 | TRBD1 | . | CASSPDRANEKLFF | TGTGCCAGCAGCCCGGACAGGGCTAATGAAAAACTGTTTTTT
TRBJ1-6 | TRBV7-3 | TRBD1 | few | CASSLGQGYSPLHF | TGTGCCAGCAGCCTGGGACAGGGATATTCACCCCTCCACTTT
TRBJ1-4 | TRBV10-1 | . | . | CASSESRGKGEKLFF | TGCGCCAGCAGTGAGTCGCGGGGGAAGGGGGAAAAACTGTTTTTT
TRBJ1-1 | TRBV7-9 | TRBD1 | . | CASSLQGADTEAFF | TGTGCCAGCAGCTTACAGGGGGCTGACACTGAAGCTTTCTTT
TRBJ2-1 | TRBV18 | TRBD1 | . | CASSLQGSSYNEQFF | TGTGCCAGCTCCCTACAGGGGAGCTCCTACAATGAGCAGTTCTTC
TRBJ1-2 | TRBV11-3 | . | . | CASSPPTGHGYTF | TGTGCCAGCAGCCCACCAACAGGGCATGGCTACACCTTC
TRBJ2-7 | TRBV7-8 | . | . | CASSREETGQYF | TGTGCCAGCAGCCGGGAGGAGACAGGGCAGTACTTC
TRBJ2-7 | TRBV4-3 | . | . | CASSQGGRGRDEQYF | TGCGCCAGCAGCCAAGGGGGCCGGGGGCGAGACGAGCAGTACTTC
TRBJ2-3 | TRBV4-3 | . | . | CASSQDAAGVDTQYF | TGCGCCAGCAGCCAAGATGCGGCAGGGGTAGATACGCAGTATTTT
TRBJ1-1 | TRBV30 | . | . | CAWSRGSTNTEAFF | TGTGCCTGGAGTAGGGGATCCACGAACACTGAAGCTTTCTTT
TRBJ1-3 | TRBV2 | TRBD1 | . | CASIKGGPLSGNTIYF | TGTGCCAGCATTAAAGGGGGCCCGCTCTCTGGAAACACCATATATTTT
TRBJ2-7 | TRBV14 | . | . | CASSQDSVGYEQYF | TGTGCCAGCAGCCAAGATAGTGTTGGGTACGAGCAGTACTTC
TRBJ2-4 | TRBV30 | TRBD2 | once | CAWTSGGGGNIQYF | TGTGCCTGGACCTCCGGCGGGGGGGGAAACATTCAGTACTTC
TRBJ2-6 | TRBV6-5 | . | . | CASSPSSGANVLTF | TGTGCCAGCAGCCCTAGCTCTGGGGCCAACGTCCTGACTTTC
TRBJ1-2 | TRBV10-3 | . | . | CAISSVPEDGYTF | TGTGCCATCAGCAGCGTACCGGAAGATGGCTACACCTTC
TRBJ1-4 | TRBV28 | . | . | CASSPNGRPEKLFF | TGTGCCAGCTCGCCTAACGGTAGGCCTGAAAAACTGTTTTTT
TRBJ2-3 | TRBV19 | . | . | CASSPRGLTDTQYF | TGTGCCAGTAGTCCCCGGGGCCTCACAGATACGCAGTATTTT
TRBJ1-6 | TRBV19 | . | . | CASKGGPNSPLHF | TGTGCCAGTAAGGGGGGGCCGAATTCACCCCTCCACTTT
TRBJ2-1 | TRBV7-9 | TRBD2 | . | CASSLALTSGYNEQFF | TGTGCCAGCAGCTTAGCTCTGACTAGCGGGTACAATGAGCAGTTCTTC
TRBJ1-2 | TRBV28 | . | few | CASSPRRQVQGYTF | TGTGCCAGCAGTCCCCGAAGACAGGTCCAGGGCTACACCTTC
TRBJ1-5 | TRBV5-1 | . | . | CASSLEGGNQPQHF | TGCGCCAGCAGCTTAGAAGGGGGCAATCAGCCCCAGCATTTT